This entry concerns a single T cell receptor (beta chain). Its antigen is currently unknown. One end of the junction varies from germline; a read error may be responsible. The study included ophthalmopathy patients with Clinical Activity Score at least 3, NOSPECS grade at least 4 and duration under 3 months. In germline, CDR1 is SEHNR, CDR2 FQNEAQ (reference sequence). There are 17 residues in the CDR3. RNA transcripts provided the source from which TCR beta CDR3 regions were amplified. Primed by the HTBI set, a first-round RT-PCR was run on the TCR CDR3. One entry per CDR3 protein, called by TCRdb with MiXCR from the multiplex PCR reads. The table has 45,000 to 75,000 distinct CDR3 sequences, less than 50% seen once. The data stem from a study of T cells in Graves' hyperthyroidism and ophthalmopathy. Study-wide findings and caveats: Median prediction lead before ophthalmopathy onset was 6 to 8 months with the model. Stable hyperthyroidism and ophthalmopathy were separated using 13 V-J signatures.

The source is a woman aged 30 to 39 with Graves' ophthalmopathy. The sample comprised blood. The gene calls are TRBV7-9 and TRBJ2-7, with TRBD2 matching 8 bases. Here the CDR3 reads CASSSSTSAARTGELYF. Here the CDR3 DNA reads TGTGCCAGCAGCTCCTCGACTAGCGCCGCTCGAACCGGGGAGCTGTACTTC.